These T cell receptor beta chains were read from a single sample in a study of T cell changes during pregnancy in multiple sclerosis. Assay used: immunoSEQ multiplex PCR; TCRdb lists only in-frame clones, some missing. The sample holds tens of thousands of clones; 91% are singletons and the top ten take about 2.3%. The sequencing used peripheral blood, collected in the third trimester of pregnancy. These receptors came from a female donor in good health, enrolled as a control in a pregnancy study. CDR3s leave out the opening cysteine and the closing phenylalanine or tryptophan. Clone sizes are given selectively: once, few, many, or a class where the clone is expanded.

clone_size v_call cdr3_aa
- TRBV25-1 ASRLAGGYEQY
- TRBV19 ASTGTPRGWPQH
- TRBV28 ASSLSNRPNYGYT
- TRBV5-6 ASRLQGSYGYT
- TRBV7-9 ASSLGGPQETQY
- TRBV4-1 ASSSQGTNEAF
- TRBV5-1 ASSLPRDSYNEQF
- TRBV10-1 ASRQCNLCEQY
- TRBV27 ASSLVPGSETQY
- TRBV7-6 ASSPVQGAGQPQH
- TRBV10-2 AIMTSGVYNEQF
- TRBV6-1 ASSEDSYQPQH
few TRBV11-2 ASSLAGAGTEAF
- TRBV9 ASSVDSSGLLKDEQY
- TRBV7-9 ASSQGGVNQPQH
- TRBV5-6 ASRREAGNTIY
- TRBV27 ASSLVLGLSEQY
- TRBV28 ASSLWSEGNTEAF
- TRBV7-9 ASSLLAGAGEQY
- TRBV30 AWKRDRLIHEQY
- TRBV5-1 ASSLALGQGNTGELF
- TRBV7-3 ASSYESSYNSPLH
- TRBV7-6 ASSLGETYEQY
- TRBV5-4 ASTTGGGSNEQF
- TRBV6-1 ASSRGSGVEDTQY
- TRBV18 ASSSRGLAGANVLT
- TRBV6-1 ASSTQDYPKNIQY
- TRBV5-1 ASSLGAGSPSGANVLT
- TRBV19 ACGTSGRNGELF
- TRBV4-1 ASSRGTGTLNTEAF
- TRBV11-3 ASSRTSGSLDEQF
- TRBV7-6 ASSLATSGRYLYNEQF
- TRBV19 ASGQGWNEKLF
- TRBV5-1 ASSLALAGSSYEQY
- TRBV7-9 ALYVIAGGLGTDTQY
few TRBV14 ASSQDLPGLNYGYT
few TRBV19 ASRDSYTEAF
- TRBV11-2 ASSHGTSSYEQY
- TRBV6-1 ASRATGGGGVGEKLF
- TRBV28 ASSFTGTNTGELF
few TRBV28 ASSLTGSDEQF
- TRBV30 ACNEGNGDTIY
- TRBV2 ASSGGGLETQY
- TRBV11-2 ASSLYGGLHPIYNEQF
- TRBV27 ASSPFNRGTEAF
- TRBV28 ASGTPGETQY
- TRBV5-1 ASGKGVETQY
- TRBV10-3 AISETGLINEKLF
- TRBV10-3 AIGVEGEQF